A single sample gave rise to the 27 T cell receptor beta chains below, sequenced in a study of shared clonotypes between healthy human individuals. The protocol was immunoSEQ multiplex PCR, while the TCRdb copy is restricted to in-frame clones and leaves out a portion. The sample holds 950,000 to 1,300,000 clones, approximately 68% seen once. Input material: memory CD4+ T cells sorted from blood. As to subset: CD45RA-negative fraction. The receptors shown here come from a man between 18 and 29 years old in good health.

A few counts support this clone. The chain's CDR3 is CARDRGETQYF. The CDR3 nucleotides are TGTGCCAGAGACAGGGGAGAGACCCAGTACTTC. The V call is TRBV7-3, the J call TRBJ2-5, with 8 bases lining up with TRBD1. V lost 9 bases, J lost 4 bases, and 1 base stayed unmatched. CDR1 and CDR2 (germline): SGHTA, FQGTGA. The CDR3 extends over 11 amino acids.

J is TRBJ2-7 and V is TRBV7-2, with D possibly being TRBD2 (6 bases). Trimming removed 3 bases from V and 6 bases from J, with 15 bases in between. The CDR3 has 14 amino acids. Germline values: CDR1 SGHTA, CDR2 FQGNSA. The CDR3 protein is CASSLGLLGGEQYF. CDR3 nucleotides: TGTGCCAGCAGCTTGGGATTATTGGGGGGCGAGCAGTACTTC.

Turning to this clone: The sample carries other DNA sequences with the same CDR3. This chain connects TRBV19 to TRBJ2-3, with 13 bases fitting TRBD2. The CDR3 runs 14 residues. CDR1 LNHDA and CDR2 SQIVND come from the germline V gene (reference sequence). V lost 8 bases to trimming and J lost 6 bases; unmatched junction nucleotides: 5. This CDR3 is CASRTSGGTDTQYF. The CDR3 DNA follows: TGTGCCAGTCGGACTAGCGGGGGTACCGATACGCAGTATTTT.

V gene TRBV28 combines with J gene TRBJ1-2; D is possibly TRBD1 (6 bases). The germline CDR1 and CDR2 sequences are MDHEN and SYDVKM. Trimming pared 7 bases from V and 3 bases from J, leaving 9 bases between. CDR3 length: 12 amino acids. The CDR3 DNA sequence: TGTGCCAGCAAAACAGGGCACTATGGCTACACCTTC. Encoded protein: CASKTGHYGYTF.

This chain connects TRBV10-3 to TRBJ2-1; 10 bases map to TRBD2. Trimming removed 0 bases from V and 6 bases from J; junction bases left unmatched: 11. The CDR3 is made up of 18 amino acids. CDR1 is ENHRY and CDR2 is SYGVKD in the germline V gene. CDR3 protein: CAISESSFGAGGPNEQFF. Written as DNA, the CDR3 is TGTGCCATCAGTGAGTCGTCTTTCGGAGCGGGGGGGCCCAATGAGCAGTTCTTC.

The chain combines TRBV5-1 with TRBJ2-1, with 8 bases identical to TRBD2. This CDR3 comprises 14 residues. Per germline, CDR1 SGHRS and CDR2 YFSETQ. With 4 bases clipped from V and 8 bases from J, the junction kept 8 bases outside the gene matches. CDR3 sequence (DNA): TGCGCCAGCAGCCCCCCGGGACTAGAGCATGAGCAGTTCTTC. Residues: CASSPPGLEHEQFF.

This chain joins TRBV18 and TRBJ2-5, with 11 bases aligning to TRBD2. Judging by the DNA end, TRBJ2-7 fits better; the J call may be wrong. Germline V gives CDR1 KGHSH, CDR2 LQKENI. This CDR3 spans 15 amino acids. The CDR3 nucleotides read TGTGCCAGCTCAACGGGACTAGCGGACGCCTACGAGCAGTACTTC. It translates to CASSTGLADAYEQYF.

The gene calls are TRBV27 and TRBJ2-7; the match to TRBD2 covers 7 bases. The CDR3 loop spans 12 amino acids. Germline values: CDR1 MNHEY, CDR2 SMNVEV (reference sequence). Unmatched junction bases numbered 6, after V lost 3 bases and J lost 10 bases. This CDR3 is CASSFERGTQYF. CDR3 bases: TGTGCCAGCAGTTTCGAGCGGGGAACCCAGTACTTC.

A remark on this clone: Since a much larger clone is just one base distant, this may be a read error. The sample holds other DNA sequences that translate to the same CDR3. V gene TRBV5-1 combines with J gene TRBJ1-4; 9 bases fit TRBD1. With 2 bases clipped from V and 5 bases from J, the junction kept 1 base outside the gene matches. Germline CDR1 SGHRS, CDR2 YFSETQ. There are 14 residues in the CDR3. CDR3 sequence: CASSFGQGNEKLFF. CDR3 DNA sequence: TGCGCCAGCAGCTTTGGACAGGGGAATGAAAAACTGTTTTTT.

The chain is built from TRBV5-4 and TRBJ2-1; 12 nucleotides agree with TRBD2. This CDR3 region has 15 residues. V lost 5 bases and J lost 5; bases outside the gene matches: 5. Germline assignment: CDR1 SGHNT and CDR2 YYREEE (reference sequence). The CDR3 DNA reads TGTGCCAGCAGACCTCTAGCGGGAGGGCACAATGAGCAGTTCTTC. It translates to CASRPLAGGHNEQFF.

V is TRBV30 and J is TRBJ1-2; 9 bases align to TRBD1. CDR3 length: 14 residues. CDR1 and CDR2 from the germline V gene are GTSNPN and SVGIG (reference sequence). V dropped 4 bases and J dropped 3; count of bases not matched to a gene: 6. CDR3 DNA sequence: TGTGCCTGGACGGGGGACAGGGAGGACTATGGCTACACCTTC. Translated, it gives CAWTGDREDYGYTF.

The rearrangement uses TRBV18 and TRBJ2-1; 10 positions match TRBD2. J lost 3 bases, V lost 2 bases, and 1 base had no gene match. The germline V gene has CDR1 KGHSH and CDR2 LQKENI. This CDR3 is built from 15 residues. The DNA for the CDR3 is TGTGCCAGCTCACCAGTAGCGGGGGGCTACAATGAGCAGTTCTTC. Its protein product is CASSPVAGGYNEQFF.

The gene calls are TRBV9 and TRBJ2-5, with 9 bases lining up with TRBD1. V shed 7 bases and J 5 bases; nucleotides not matched to a gene: 9. Germline lookup yields CDR1 SGDLS and CDR2 YYNGEE. CDR3 length equals 14 residues. The CDR3 region has the DNA TGTGCCAGCCCGAAGGGACAGGGAATGGAGACCCAGTACTTC. This translates into CASPKGQGMETQYF.

In this sample, this clone turned up once. The rearrangement uses TRBV19 and TRBJ2-1; maybe TRBD2 (7 bases). Germline CDR1 reads LNHDA; CDR2 reads SQIVND (reference sequence). With 7 bases removed from V and 9 bases from J, the gap between germline ends came to 25 bases. This CDR3 comprises 16 residues. CDR3: CASNPGEGGPFGEQFF. CDR3 in DNA: TGTGCCAGTAACCCGGGGGAGGGGGGCCCGTTCGGTGAGCAGTTCTTC. Full variable domain (rest looked up from reference TRBV19 and TRBJ2-1): DGGITQSPKYLFRKEGQNVTLSCEQNLNHDAMYWYRQDPGQGLRLIYYSQIVNDFQKGDIAEGYSVSREKKESFPLTVTSAQKNPTAFYLCASNPGEGGPFGEQFFGPGTRLTVL.

The chain carries TRBV5-3 and TRBJ1-2; D is unresolved. TRBV5-3 falls under the ORF class, with uncertain function. The CDR3 consists of 10 residues. Trimming removed 8 bases at V and 3 bases at J, with 5 bases between. CDR3 sequence reads: CASEDYGYTF. The CDR3 coding sequence is TGTGCCAGCGAGGACTATGGCTACACCTTC.

This clone was seen only once. The CDR3 is CASSPNGQGVNGYTF. The CDR3 DNA follows: TGTGCCAGCTCACCTAACGGACAGGGTGTAAATGGCTACACCTTC. V is TRBV18 and J is TRBJ1-2; the match to TRBD1 covers 8 bases. The V gene's germline CDR1 is KGHSH and CDR2 LQKENI. This CDR3 has 15 amino acids. The V segment lost 3 bases and the J segment 6 bases; nucleotides outside the gene matches: 9. The full variable domain, its missing parts supplied by reference TRBV18 and TRBJ1-2, is NAGVMQNPRHLVRRRGQEARLRCSPMKGHSHVYWYRQLPEEGLKFMVYLQKENIIDESGMPKERFSAEFPKEGPSILRIQQVVRGDSAAYFCASSPNGQGVNGYTFGSGTRLTVV.

This chain connects TRBV28 to TRBJ2-7, with TRBD1 matching 9 bases. Germline loops: CDR1 MDHEN, CDR2 SYDVKM. Germline trimming cut 3 bases from V and 6 bases from J; bases unmatched to any gene: 6. This CDR3 has 14 residues. CDR3 sequence: CASSFRDREGEQYF. The CDR3 region has the DNA TGTGCCAGCAGTTTCCGGGACAGGGAAGGCGAGCAGTACTTC. Full variable domain (missing parts from reference TRBV28 and TRBJ2-7): DVKVTQSSRYLVKRTGEKVFLECVQDMDHENMFWYRQDPGLGLRLIYFSYDVKMKEKGDIPEGYSVSREKKERFSLILESASTNQTSMYLCASSFRDREGEQYFGPGTRLTVT.

The V and J genes are TRBV19 and TRBJ1-6, with 8 positions matching TRBD1. V lost 5 bases, J lost 14 bases, and 17 bases stayed unmatched. CDR3 length equals 16 residues. Germline V lookup: CDR1 LNHDA, CDR2 SQIVND (reference sequence). The CDR3 DNA sequence: TGTGCCAGTAGTCAGGGGGCAGGGATCGGATTAGCCACCCTCCACTTT. Translating it yields CASSQGAGIGLATLHF. The complete variable domain, with remaining parts taken from reference TRBV19 and TRBJ1-6, reads DGGITQSPKYLFRKEGQNVTLSCEQNLNHDAMYWYRQDPGQGLRLIYYSQIVNDFQKGDIAEGYSVSREKKESFPLTVTSAQKNPTAFYLCASSQGAGIGLATLHFGNGTRLTVT.

The chain links TRBV7-2 to TRBJ2-2; 15 bases are shared with TRBD2. Losses at the gene ends were 5 bases for V and 9 bases for J; bases not matched to a gene: 7. Germline CDR1 reads SGHTA; CDR2 reads FQGNSA. The CDR3 is made up of 16 amino acids. The CDR3 DNA sequence: TGTGCCAGCAGCCCCGGACTAGCGGGAGGGCAGCGGGAGCTGTTTTTT. It encodes CASSPGLAGGQRELFF. Using reference TRBV7-2 and TRBJ2-2 for the parts outside the CDR3, the full variable domain is GAGVSQSPSNKVTEKGKDVELRCDPISGHTALYWYRQSLGQGLEFLIYFQGNSAPDKSGLPSDRFSAERTGGSVSTLTIQRTQQEDSAVYLCASSPGLAGGQRELFFGEGSRLTVL.

This clone came up a few times. This sequence joins TRBV5-1 and TRBJ2-1, with a weak D call TRBD1 (6 bases). Germline V gene lookup returns CDR1 SGHRS and CDR2 YFSETQ. CDR3 size: 14 residues. Trimming took 4 bases from V and 6 from J, leaving 14 bases between them. The CDR3 DNA reads as TGCGCCAGCAGCCCACTAGGGGGATCCAATGAGCAGTTCTTC. Translating it yields CASSPLGGSNEQFF.

The chain recombines TRBV27 with TRBJ2-1; D is uncertain. From germline, CDR1 is MNHEY and CDR2 SMNVEV (reference sequence). This CDR3 region has 16 residues. Trimming left V 0 bases short and J 2 bases short, with 11 bases between. The CDR3, as DNA: TGTGCCAGCAGTTTATCTGCCGGGTTAACCTACAATGAGCAGTTCTTC. Its protein is CASSLSAGLTYNEQFF.

The chain combines TRBV7-2 with TRBJ2-1; possible D gene TRBD2, 5 bases. The CDR3 sequence is 15 residues long. The V and J ends lost 0 bases and 4 bases respectively, with 10 bases between them. CDR1 is SGHTA, CDR2 FQGNSA, per germline. The CDR3 sequence is CASSLAASWYNEQFF. CDR3 nucleotides: TGTGCCAGCAGCTTAGCGGCTAGCTGGTACAATGAGCAGTTCTTC.

The V call is TRBV6-1, the J call TRBJ2-7; TRBD2 aligns across 13 bases. V trimming: 10 bases; J trimming: 5 bases; junction bases outside the gene matches: 11. Germline V CDR1 and CDR2: MNHNS, SASEGT. CDR3 length: 15 amino acids. The CDR3 reads CATLRTSGSIDEQYF. As DNA, the CDR3 is TGTGCCACCCTCAGGACTAGCGGGAGTATCGACGAGCAGTACTTC.

This clone was seen a handful of times. The chain couples TRBV11-2 to TRBJ1-1; D ambiguous. V was cut by 2 bases and J by 6 bases, with 10 bases left in between. Germline loops: CDR1 SGHAT, CDR2 FQNNGV. The CDR3 spans 13 residues. CDR3 nucleotide sequence: TGTGCCAGCAGCTTATCGATATCAGCTGAAGCTTTCTTT. It encodes CASSLSISAEAFF.

This chain joins TRBV2 and TRBJ1-2; no clear D. Trimming took off 2 bases at V and 4 bases at J, with 14 bases between the two ends. The CDR3 has 15 amino acids. Germline CDR1 reads SNHLY; CDR2 reads FYNNEI. Here the CDR3 DNA reads TGTGCCAGCAGTGAAAGCGGCAGATTCACCTATGGCTACACCTTC. This encodes CASSESGRFTYGYTF.

V and J are TRBV7-2 and TRBJ2-3; the D gene is possibly TRBD2 (6 bases). V was clipped by 4 bases and J by 6 bases, with 17 bases between them. Germline CDR1 and CDR2: SGHTA and FQGNSA. The CDR3 is 15 residues long. As DNA, the CDR3 is TGTGCCAGCAGCTCCGTTTACGGGAGCTGGGATACGCAGTATTTT. It codes for CASSSVYGSWDTQYF.

This clone was seen once. The chain joins TRBV5-1 to TRBJ2-3; 7 bases agree with TRBD1. Germline V gives CDR1 SGHRS, CDR2 YFSETQ. The V and J ends lost 0 bases and 2 bases, in that order; junction bases with no gene match: 9. The CDR3 extends over 17 amino acids. As DNA, the CDR3 is TGCGCCAGCAGCTTGGGGGAATCGGACAGGAACACAGATACGCAGTATTTT. As protein: CASSLGESDRNTDTQYF.